These 15 T cell receptor beta chains were all obtained from the same sample, sequenced in a study of cytomegalovirus exposure and HLA in healthy donors. It was with 60 Vbeta and 13 Jbeta primers that the PCR ran. Clones were read by immunoSEQ multiplex PCR, and TCRdb kept only the in-frame ones, dropping some. The table includes about 130,000 clones, over 75% detected once. The specimen was PBMCs. The receptors derive from a man younger than 35 in good health and CMV-seropositive.

This chain connects TRBV7-2 to TRBJ2-3, with 8 bases lining up with TRBD1. This CDR3 comprises 13 residues. With V trimmed by 3 bases and J by 5 bases, 1 base remained unmatched. Germline V gene lookup returns CDR1 SGHTA and CDR2 FQGNSA. The CDR3 sequence: CASSFGTGDTQYF. For the CDR3, the DNA is TGTGCCAGCAGCTTTGGGACAGGAGATACGCAGTATTTT.

V usage is TRBV5-5 and J usage is TRBJ2-5, with 7 positions matching TRBD2. Trimming at V came to 4 bases and at J to 5 bases, leaving 23 bases not matched to a gene. Looked up from germline, CDR1 is SGHKS and CDR2 is YYEKEE (reference sequence). The CDR3 contains 19 residues. The CDR3 loop is CASSPGGRMTTRATETQYF. The CDR3 bases are TGTGCCAGCAGCCCGGGAGGCAGAATGACGACCCGCGCTACGGAGACCCAGTACTTC.

The chain links TRBV7-2 to TRBJ2-7; D possibly corresponds to TRBD2 (5 bases). This CDR3 is 15 amino acids long. V was shortened by 0 bases and J by 7 bases, with 16 bases between the two germline ends. Germline values: CDR1 SGHTA, CDR2 FQGNSA. The CDR3 region has the DNA TGTGCCAGCAGCTTAGCCGGGAAGGGCGGTGGGGAGCAGTACTTC. Amino acids: CASSLAGKGGGEQYF.

The rearrangement joins TRBV7-9 to TRBJ2-1; D possibly corresponds to TRBD2 (7 bases). CDR1 and CDR2 (germline): SEHNR, FQNEAQ (reference sequence). This CDR3 is 16 amino acids long. Trimming removed 1 base from V and 7 bases from J, with 17 bases in between. This CDR3 is CASSLGGAGAKNEQFF. CDR3 DNA sequence: TGTGCCAGCAGCTTAGGGGGTGCGGGGGCAAAAAATGAGCAGTTCTTC.

The chain carries TRBV2 and TRBJ2-1; 7 positions agree with TRBD1. In germline, CDR1 is SNHLY, CDR2 FYNNEI. This CDR3 is 15 amino acids long. J was trimmed by 3 bases and V by 6 bases; bases with no gene match: 8. CDR3 sequence: CASSKQGIGYNEQFF. DNA of the CDR3: TGTGCCAGCAGCAAACAGGGGATCGGCTACAATGAGCAGTTCTTC.

This clone showed up just a few times. The CDR3 nucleotides read TGTGCCAGCAGTTTCCCCCTCCGGTTGGACAGGGAGGGTACTGAAGCTTTCTTT. This codes for CASSFPLRLDREGTEAFF. The chain combines TRBV28 with TRBJ1-1; 8 bases line up with TRBD1. The germline V gene encodes CDR1 MDHEN and CDR2 SYDVKM. V lost 3 bases and J lost 5; bases outside the gene matches: 17. The CDR3 is made up of 18 amino acids.

This clone is a singleton in its sample. The chain combines TRBV4-3 with TRBJ1-2, with a tentative D call TRBD1 (5 bases). CDR1 is LGHNA and CDR2 is YSLEER in the germline V gene. CDR3 length: 14 amino acids. Trimming cost V 1 base and J 6 bases, with 12 bases left between them. DNA of the CDR3: TGCGCCAGCAGCCAAGTTGGGGGGTCTCATGGCTACACCTTC. This translates into CASSQVGGSHGYTF.

This chain uses TRBV9 with TRBJ1-5; D may be TRBD1 (5 bases). V dropped 4 bases and J dropped 7 bases, with 15 bases sitting between them. This CDR3 is 14 amino acids long. Looked up from germline, CDR1 is SGDLS and CDR2 is YYNGEE. CDR3 in amino acids: CASSPRGGGQPQHF. CDR3 in DNA: TGTGCCAGCAGCCCCCGTGGGGGAGGACAGCCCCAGCATTTT.

This clone came up a few times. The V gene is TRBV7-2, the J gene TRBJ2-1; 11 bases line up with TRBD2. The CDR3 is 16 amino acids. CDR1 SGHTA and CDR2 FQGNSA come from the germline V gene. V gave up 3 bases and J gave up 6 bases; unmatched junction bases: 7. CDR3 in amino acids: CASSLFGTSGSNEQFF. CDR3 nucleotide sequence: TGTGCCAGCAGCTTGTTCGGGACTAGCGGAAGCAATGAGCAGTTCTTC.

The chain links TRBV6-5 to TRBJ2-2; D perhaps matches TRBD1 (6 bases). V lost 10 bases and J lost 1, with 10 bases in between. The CDR3 contains 13 residues. In germline, CDR1 is MNHEY, CDR2 SVGAGI. The CDR3 DNA sequence: TGTGCCATACGGACAGAGAACACCGGGGAGCTGTTTTTT. Its translation: CAIRTENTGELFF.

V and J are TRBV12-5 and TRBJ1-5, with D hard to call. The CDR3 totals 15 residues. CDR1 and CDR2 (germline): LGHNT, FRNRAP. Trimming removed 5 bases at V and 0 bases at J, with 11 bases between. The CDR3 reads CASGPQTHSNQPQHF. As DNA, the CDR3 is TGTGCTAGTGGTCCTCAGACTCATAGCAATCAGCCCCAGCATTTT. Full variable domain (remainder filled in from reference TRBV12-5 and TRBJ1-5): DARVTQTPRHKVTEMGQEVTMRCQPILGHNTVFWYRQTMMQGLELLAYFRNRAPLDDSGMPKDRFSAEMPDATLATLKIQPSEPRDSAVYFCASGPQTHSNQPQHFGDGTRLSIL.

V and J are TRBV14 and TRBJ1-2; no clear D gene. Germline CDR1 and CDR2: SGHDN and FVKESK. Trimming pared 0 bases from V and 0 bases from J, leaving 11 bases between. The CDR3 length is 16 residues. CDR3 in DNA: TGTGCCAGCAGCCAAGATTCACAGCTGACTAACTATGGCTACACCTTC. Its translation: CASSQDSQLTNYGYTF.

CDR3 sequence: CASSYPPTGSDNEQFF. Written as DNA, the CDR3 is TGTGCCAGCAGTTACCCTCCGACAGGGAGCGACAATGAGCAGTTCTTC. The chain is built from TRBV6-6 and TRBJ2-1; 7 bases map to TRBD1. V lost 2 bases, J lost 5 bases, and 9 bases stayed unmatched. The germline gives CDR1 MNHNY, CDR2 SVGAGI (reference sequence). The CDR3 is made up of 16 amino acids.

This clone was counted only a few times. The chain uses TRBV7-2 and TRBJ1-2; TRBD1 is a possible D gene (5 bases). Germline assignment: CDR1 SGHTA and CDR2 FQGNSA. Trimming removed 1 base from V and 4 bases from J, with 13 bases in between. CDR3 length: 15 residues. CDR3 amino acids: CASSLDPTAVYGYTF. For the CDR3, the DNA is TGTGCCAGCAGCTTAGATCCGACAGCCGTCTATGGCTACACCTTC.

The chain couples TRBV27 to TRBJ2-7; D is perhaps TRBD2 (5 bases). Trimming cost V 7 bases and J 5 bases, with 12 bases left between them. CDR1 MNHEY and CDR2 SMNVEV come from the germline V gene (reference sequence). The CDR3 is made up of 12 amino acids. This CDR3 is CASIGRRNEQYF. The CDR3 DNA follows: TGTGCCAGCATTGGCAGGAGGAACGAGCAGTACTTC.